The subject of this entry is one TCR beta chain. The data were produced by immunoSEQ multiplex PCR, yet TCRdb's version contains in-frame clones alone and is incomplete. The sample lists more than 75,000 clones, around nine tenths occurring once. Germline V lookup: CDR1 MDHEN, CDR2 SYDVKM. This CDR3 is 14 amino acids long. The V and J ends lost 5 bases and 11 bases respectively, with 18 bases between them. The record originates from a study of control samples from healthy donors and cancer patients. The V gene is TRBV28, the J gene TRBJ1-4; D is perhaps TRBD1 (6 bases). The source is a woman aged 55 to 70 with head and neck cancer. Input material: PBMCs. The CDR3 region has the DNA TGTGCCAGCAGTCTACAGGGTGTTGCGAAGAAACTGTTTTTT. Protein: CASSLQGVAKKLFF.